The entry that follows covers one T cell receptor (beta chain) sequence. The CDR3 is made up of 15 amino acids. With 0 bases removed from V and 0 bases from J, the gap between germline ends came to 8 bases. Germline values: CDR1 SGHRS, CDR2 YFSETQ. As processed by the authors: Researchers report that nucleated cell counts were estimated from reference gene primer amplification. The protocol was immunoSEQ multiplex PCR, while the TCRdb copy is restricted to in-frame clones and leaves out a portion. V, J and clone size reflect that table, while D and trimming were determined from the DNA. Of about 190,000 clones in the sample, about 85% were seen once. These data come from a study of blood T cell repertoires in COVID-19. Study in general: Material from acute and convalescent COVID-19 was sourced from the United States, Italy and Spain. T cells, B-cell-depleted T cells, or PBMCs supplied cDNA or gDNA.

The chain is built from TRBV5-1 and TRBJ2-3; D is unresolved. Sequencing was performed on peripheral blood. The TCR was taken from a human donor in a cohort sampled during active COVID-19. The CDR3 nucleotides read TGCGCCAGCAGCTTGGACAACGCTAGCACAGATACGCAGTATTTT. This codes for CASSLDNASTDTQYF.